The next 24 T cell receptor beta chains were all read from a single sample in a study of cytomegalovirus exposure and HLA in healthy donors (dated by TCRdb to the late 2010s). Library construction relied on the immunoSEQ multiplex PCR assay. A mixture of 60 forward primers for TCR Vbeta segments and 13 reverse primers for TCR Jbeta segments was used in the multiplex PCR. TCRdb mirrors the immuneACCESS table, restricted to in-frame sequences. Some clones are absent from its copies; in checked studies, under half trace to an unresolved V gene, and the reason for the others is unknown. The sample table holds more than 95,000 clones, of which around 64% were seen once. The ten top clones hold 3.2% of the sample. Sequencing was performed on PBMCs. Receptors were obtained from a man in his 60s in good health and CMV-seronegative.

The V call is TRBV2, the J call TRBJ1-1; tentative D call: TRBD1 (5 bases). Germline CDR1 and CDR2: SNHLY and FYNNEI. The CDR3 is made up of 14 amino acids. V was pared by 6 bases and J by 0 bases, with 11 bases between. This CDR3 is CASSEEGVNTEAFF. DNA for the CDR3: TGTGCCAGCAGCGAGGAAGGGGTGAACACTGAAGCTTTCTTT.

The V call is TRBV28, the J call TRBJ1-1; D unclear. This CDR3 has 13 amino acids. V lost 3 bases and J lost 1, with 6 bases in between. The germline V gene encodes CDR1 MDHEN and CDR2 SYDVKM. Here the CDR3 DNA reads TGTGCCAGCAGTTTCTTAAAGAACACTGAAGCTTTCTTT. Translating gives CASSFLKNTEAFF.

This chain joins TRBV5-1 and TRBJ1-1; D gene uncertain. The CDR3 spans 14 residues. Germline assignment: CDR1 SGHRS and CDR2 YFSETQ. Trimming removed 2 bases from V and 4 bases from J, with 12 bases in between. This CDR3 is CASSFTGGSTEAFF. DNA of the CDR3: TGCGCCAGCAGCTTCACGGGCGGGTCCACTGAAGCTTTCTTT.

This chain joins TRBV2 and TRBJ1-4; 9 nucleotides match TRBD1. Germline-derived CDR1 and CDR2 are SNHLY and FYNNEI. The CDR3 is 14 amino acids. Trimming at V came to 7 bases and at J to 5 bases, leaving 5 bases not matched to a gene. CDR3: CASTSGTGNEKLFF. In DNA form, the CDR3 reads TGTGCCAGCACCTCCGGGACAGGGAATGAAAAACTGTTTTTT.

The V gene is TRBV6-5, the J gene TRBJ2-1; possible D gene TRBD1, 6 bases. Germline V gene data show CDR1 as MNHEY and CDR2 as SVGAGI. Trimming took off 7 bases at V and 0 bases at J, with 13 bases between the two ends. The CDR3 is made up of 15 amino acids. The CDR3 DNA reads as TGTGCCAGCACCCCGACAGGCAGCTCCTACAATGAGCAGTTCTTC. It is translated as CASTPTGSSYNEQFF.

This clone has a handful of counts. The chain has TRBV5-1 and TRBJ1-3, with a possible D match to TRBD1 (5 bases). The CDR3 totals 16 residues. The germline V gene encodes CDR1 SGHRS and CDR2 YFSETQ. The V end was cut by 4 bases, the J end by 0 bases, with 14 bases between. The CDR3 protein is CASSRLGGSSGNTIYF. CDR3 coding DNA: TGCGCCAGCAGCCGGTTGGGGGGGAGCTCTGGAAACACCATATATTTT.

CDR3 protein: CASSSQRERVQETQYF. For the CDR3, the DNA is TGTGCCAGCAGTTCTCAGCGGGAAAGGGTCCAAGAGACCCAGTACTTC. This rearrangement joins TRBV5-4 to TRBJ2-5; the match to TRBD2 covers 7 bases. CDR3 length: 16 amino acids. CDR1 and CDR2 (germline): SGHNT, YYREEE (reference sequence). Trimming cost V 5 bases and J 1 base; bases outside gene matches: 11. Based on the CDR3 plus reference TRBV5-4 and TRBJ2-5, the full variable domain is ETGVTQSPTHLIKTRGQQVTLRCSSQSGHNTVSWYQQALGQGPQFIFQYYREEENGRGNFPPRFSGLQFPNYSSELNVNALELDDSALYLCASSSQRERVQETQYFGPGTRLLVL.

The CDR3 reads CASSQVIQRTGELFF. DNA of the CDR3: TGCGCCAGCAGCCAAGTAATTCAGAGGACCGGGGAGCTGTTTTTT. The chain recombines TRBV4-1 with TRBJ2-2; D gene unclear. The CDR3 extends over 15 amino acids. The germline CDR1 and CDR2 sequences are MGHRA and YSYEKL. V lost 1 base and J lost 5, with 11 bases in between.

This clone was counted between two and nine times. This chain connects TRBV11-2 to TRBJ2-1; no clear D gene. CDR3 length: 11 residues. Germline CDR1 is SGHAT and CDR2 is FQNNGV. V was trimmed by 2 bases and J by 11 bases, leaving 7 bases between them. CDR3 bases: TGTGCCAGCAGCTTACAACACCAGCAGTTCTTC. Protein sequence: CASSLQHQQFF. Full variable domain (remainder filled in from reference TRBV11-2 and TRBJ2-1): EAGVAQSPRYKIIEKRQSVAFWCNPISGHATLYWYQQILGQGPKLLIQFQNNGVVDDSQLPKDRFSAERLKGVDSTLKIQPAKLEDSAVYLCASSLQHQQFFGPGTRLTVL.

This rearrangement joins TRBV19 to TRBJ2-2, with a tentative D call TRBD1 (6 bases). Trimming cost V 5 bases and J 7 bases, with 20 bases left between them. The CDR3 consists of 16 residues. From germline, CDR1 is LNHDA and CDR2 SQIVND (reference sequence). As DNA, the CDR3 is TGTGCCAGTAGTTTGGACAGAGGGTCCTTATACGGGGAGCTGTTTTTT. Amino acids: CASSLDRGSLYGELFF.

This sequence joins TRBV6-1 and TRBJ2-3; 13 nucleotides line up with TRBD2. CDR1 is MNHNS, CDR2 SASEGT, per germline. J was trimmed by 5 bases and V by 4 bases; bases with no gene match: 6. The CDR3 consists of 16 residues. CDR3 coding DNA: TGTGCCAGCAGTGGAACTAGCGGGAGGGCCCAAGATACGCAGTATTTT. Protein sequence: CASSGTSGRAQDTQYF.

The V gene is TRBV19, the J gene TRBJ1-2; D call uncertain. Trimming shortened V by 11 bases and J by 7 bases, and 14 bases separated the two germline ends. CDR1 LNHDA and CDR2 SQIVND come from the germline V gene (reference sequence). The CDR3 runs to 11 residues. CDR3 sequence (DNA): TGTGCCTCTGAGACCCGCGGTGGCTACACCTTC. It codes for CASETRGGYTF.

The chain has TRBV30 and TRBJ1-4; 8 bases match TRBD1. Germline V lookup: CDR1 GTSNPN, CDR2 SVGIG (reference sequence). The CDR3 sequence is 15 residues long. Unmatched junction bases numbered 8, after V lost 1 base and J lost 7 bases. The CDR3, as DNA: TGTGCCTGGAGTGGATCAGGGGGCTGGGTTGAAAAACTGTTTTTT. Translating it yields CAWSGSGGWVEKLFF.

This clone was recorded only once. V usage is TRBV7-2 and J usage is TRBJ2-7, with 12 positions matching TRBD1. Germline V gives CDR1 SGHTA, CDR2 FQGNSA. Trimming cost V 5 bases and J 4 bases; bases outside gene matches: 6. The length of the CDR3 is 15 residues. CDR3 loop: CASSRGGQGAYEQYF. DNA of the CDR3: TGTGCCAGCAGCCGAGGGGGACAGGGGGCTTACGAGCAGTACTTC.

This clone came up once. The chain links TRBV5-5 to TRBJ1-1; D call uncertain. CDR3 length equals 11 residues. CDR1 and CDR2 from the germline V gene are SGHKS and YYEKEE (reference sequence). V lost 4 bases, J lost 3 bases, and 4 bases lay in between. The CDR3 DNA follows: TGTGCCAGCAGCGCGTACACTGAAGCTTTCTTT. This translates into CASSAYTEAFF. Full variable domain (remainder filled in from reference TRBV5-5 and TRBJ1-1): DAGVTQSPTHLIKTRGQQVTLRCSPISGHKSVSWYQQVLGQGPQFIFQYYEKEERGRGNFPDRFSARQFPNYSSELNVNALLLGDSALYLCASSAYTEAFFGQGTRLTVV.

The rearrangement joins TRBV19 to TRBJ1-4, with 7 positions matching TRBD1. CDR3 length equals 15 residues. The junction had 5 bases not matched to a gene; V was cut back by 6 bases and J by 1 base. CDR1 is LNHDA and CDR2 is SQIVND in the germline V gene (reference sequence). The CDR3 DNA is TGTGCCAGTAGACAAACAGGGGTAACTAATGAAAAACTGTTTTTT. Encoded protein: CASRQTGVTNEKLFF.

The chain has TRBV10-3 and TRBJ2-1; 7 nucleotides line up with TRBD1. Germline CDR1 and CDR2: ENHRY and SYGVKD. With V trimmed by 4 bases and J by 2 bases, 5 bases remained unmatched. The CDR3 covers 15 residues. The CDR3 DNA follows: TGTGCCATCAGTGGCGACAGGGTGGCCTACAATGAGCAGTTCTTC. It is translated as CAISGDRVAYNEQFF.

This chain uses TRBV5-1 with TRBJ2-7; 10 nucleotides match TRBD2. The CDR3 runs 15 residues. The V segment lost 0 bases and the J segment 3 bases; nucleotides outside the gene matches: 3. Germline values: CDR1 SGHRS, CDR2 YFSETQ. CDR3: CASSLGSGGIYEQYF. The CDR3 DNA reads TGCGCCAGCAGCTTGGGTAGCGGGGGGATCTACGAGCAGTACTTC.

This chain joins TRBV11-3 and TRBJ2-2; D gene ambiguous. From germline, CDR1 is SGHNT and CDR2 YENEEA. The CDR3 is 16 residues long. Trimming stripped 7 bases from V and 4 bases from J, with 19 bases between. The CDR3 nucleotides are TGTGCCAGCAACGAGGCCGCCACGGGTAGCACCGGGGAGCTGTTTTTT. Its translation is CASNEAATGSTGELFF.

This clone was counted between two and nine times. The V call is TRBV12-5, the J call TRBJ1-4, with D hard to call. This CDR3 is built from 12 residues. The V and J ends lost 1 base and 6 bases respectively, with 3 bases between them. CDR1 and CDR2 (germline): LGHNT, FRNRAP. In DNA form, the CDR3 reads TGTGCTAGTGGTTTGGGAGATGAAAAACTGTTTTTT. It is translated as CASGLGDEKLFF.

The chain carries TRBV5-1 and TRBJ1-3; the D gene is possibly TRBD1 (5 bases). The V gene's germline CDR1 is SGHRS and CDR2 YFSETQ. V was clipped by 0 bases and J by 3 bases, with 10 bases between them. The CDR3 loop spans 15 amino acids. CDR3 nucleotide sequence: TGCGCCAGCAGCTTGGGGGGCAGCGTTGGAAACACCATATATTTT. It specifies CASSLGGSVGNTIYF.

J is TRBJ1-1 and V is TRBV5-1; D not resolved. The V end lost 4 bases, the J end lost 1 base, and 17 bases lay between the germline ends. The germline V gene has CDR1 SGHRS and CDR2 YFSETQ. The CDR3 is 16 amino acids. The CDR3 protein is CASSRGPGLENTEAFF. The CDR3 DNA reads TGCGCCAGCAGCAGAGGCCCGGGGTTGGAGAACACTGAAGCTTTCTTT.

In DNA form, the CDR3 reads TGTGCCAGCAGCGTAACAGCGGGGGGATACAATGAGCAGTTCTTC. It translates to CASSVTAGGYNEQFF. V usage is TRBV9 and J usage is TRBJ2-1; 9 bases match TRBD2. This CDR3 contains 15 residues. V trimming: 1 base; J trimming: 4 bases; junction bases outside the gene matches: 3. CDR1 and CDR2 from the germline V gene are SGDLS and YYNGEE.

V is TRBV18 and J is TRBJ2-2; TRBD1 is a possible D gene (5 bases). The CDR3 length is 14 residues. V was shortened by 3 bases and J by 1 base, with 6 bases between the two germline ends. Germline CDR1 KGHSH, CDR2 LQKENI. CDR3 DNA: TGTGCCAGCTCACCCGACAGGAACACCGGGGAGCTGTTTTTT. This codes for CASSPDRNTGELFF.